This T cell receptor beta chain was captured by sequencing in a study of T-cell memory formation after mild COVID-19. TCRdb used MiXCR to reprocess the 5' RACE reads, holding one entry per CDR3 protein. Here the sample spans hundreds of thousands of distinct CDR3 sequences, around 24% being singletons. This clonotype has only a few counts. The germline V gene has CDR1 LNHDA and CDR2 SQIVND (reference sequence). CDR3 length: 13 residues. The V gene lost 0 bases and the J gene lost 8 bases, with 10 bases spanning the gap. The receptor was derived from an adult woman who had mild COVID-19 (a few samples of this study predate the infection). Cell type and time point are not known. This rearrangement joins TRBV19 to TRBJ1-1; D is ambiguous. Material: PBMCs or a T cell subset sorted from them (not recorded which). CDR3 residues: CASSIELGGEAFF. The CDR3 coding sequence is TGTGCCAGTAGTATAGAGCTCGGCGGCGAAGCTTTCTTT. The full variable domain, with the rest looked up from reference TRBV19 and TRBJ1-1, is DGGITQSPKYLFRKEGQNVTLSCEQNLNHDAMYWYRQDPGQGLRLIYYSQIVNDFQKGDIAEGYSVSREKKESFPLTVTSAQKNPTAFYLCASSIELGGEAFFGQGTRLTVV.